This TCR beta chain was captured in a study of blood T cell repertoires in COVID-19. Study in general: The samples span acute and convalescent COVID-19 from the United States, Italy and Spain.

This CDR3 has 18 residues. The V end was cut by 1 base, the J end by 3 bases, with 19 bases between. In germline, CDR1 is SGHTA, CDR2 FQGTGA. The study counted Cohort 3 donors as recovered given two negative PCRs, clearance, or symptom resolution. Here immunoSEQ multiplex PCR was the method, and the copy in TCRdb shows in-frame clones only, minus some. The table has 150,000 to 200,000 clones, 70% to 85% seen once; the top ten hold around 15%. This clonotype was sampled from a woman in her forties or fifties who had recovered from COVID-19. V gene TRBV7-3 combines with J gene TRBJ1-5; maybe TRBD1 (5 bases). The material sequenced was PBMCs or T cells enriched from blood (not recorded which). Here the CDR3 DNA reads TGTGCCAGCAGCTTAAGGGTCTGGGGGAGGGACCCCAATCAGCCCCAGCATTTT. This encodes CASSLRVWGRDPNQPQHF.